Below, 5 T cell receptor beta chains from the same sample are listed, as sequenced in a study of CD4 T cells in relation to SARS-CoV-2 and coronaviruses. What these receptors recognize is not known. The unexposed donors gave CD4+ T cells in 2011-2018, prior to COVID-19. Isolation of CD4+ T cells took place after less than twelve days in culture. Some clones are missing from TCRdb's copy, which holds only in-frame ones; the method was immunoSEQ multiplex PCR. This sample has 25,000 to 30,000 clones; around two thirds occur once, and the top ten carry around a quarter. The sequenced sample consisted of CD4+ T cells from PBMCs, cultured in vitro. These receptors all stem from a human donor in good health.

The chain is built from TRBV24-1 and TRBJ2-7; D possibly corresponds to TRBD1 (6 bases). Germline CDR1 KGHDR, CDR2 SFDVKD. The CDR3 runs 19 residues. V lost 9 bases to trimming and J lost 3 bases, with 32 bases between them. CDR3 region: CATPRTSWGRPNFIYEQYF. CDR3 nucleotides: TGTGCCACCCCGCGAACTTCGTGGGGGCGACCGAATTTTATCTACGAGCAGTACTTC.

The chain recombines TRBV5-1 with TRBJ1-1, with D perhaps TRBD1 (5 bases). CDR1 and CDR2 (germline): SGHRS, YFSETQ. The CDR3 loop spans 14 amino acids. Trimming shortened V by 3 bases and J by 0 bases, and 9 bases separated the two germline ends. In DNA, the CDR3 is TGCGCCAGCAGCTGGACACCCGTGAACACTGAAGCTTTCTTT. As protein: CASSWTPVNTEAFF.

Only a few counts were recorded for this clone. V gene TRBV4-1 combines with J gene TRBJ2-2; 10 nucleotides match TRBD2. The CDR3 sequence is 16 residues long. Germline assignment: CDR1 MGHRA and CDR2 YSYEKL. V lost 2 bases to trimming and J lost 5 bases; unmatched junction nucleotides: 5. CDR3 sequence reads: CASSQLAGVGTGELFF. Written as DNA, the CDR3 is TGCGCCAGCAGCCAACTAGCGGGAGTTGGTACCGGGGAGCTGTTTTTT.

The V call is TRBV5-4, the J call TRBJ2-5; perhaps TRBD2 as D (5 bases). The CDR3 spans 16 residues. Germline CDR1 reads SGHNT; CDR2 reads YYREEE (reference sequence). V gave up 0 bases and J gave up 4 bases, with 16 bases separating them. The CDR3 nucleotides are TGTGCCAGCAGCTTGGCTTCTAGCCCCCGACGAGAGACCCAGTACTTC. Amino acid sequence: CASSLASSPRRETQYF. The full variable domain, rest sourced from reference TRBV5-4 and TRBJ2-5, is ETGVTQSPTHLIKTRGQQVTLRCSSQSGHNTVSWYQQALGQGPQFIFQYYREEENGRGNFPPRFSGLQFPNYSSELNVNALELDDSALYLCASSLASSPRRETQYFGPGTRLLVL.

The chain joins TRBV12-3 or TRBV12-4 to TRBJ2-1; a weak D match, TRBD1 (7 bases). V shed 8 bases and J shed 9 bases, with 17 bases lying between them. The CDR3 is 13 amino acids. DNA of the CDR3: TGTGCCAGCTCCCGGAGGGGGCGGAGTGAGCAGTTCTTC. Its protein product is CASSRRGRSEQFF.